Listed here are 23 T cell receptor beta chains from one sample, sequenced in a study of CD8 T cells in Susac syndrome. RNA, at about 0.5 to 1 ug, was reverse transcribed with random hexamers. TCRdb used MiXCR to reprocess the immunoSEQ multiplex PCR reads, holding one entry per CDR3 protein. Among fewer than 250,000 distinct CDR3 sequences listed, 90% to 95% were seen once. Sequenced material: CD8+ T cells from PBMCs. These receptors were collected from a human donor with multiple sclerosis.

The chain carries TRBV30 and TRBJ1-1, with 7 bases lining up with TRBD1. CDR3 length: 12 amino acids. Germline CDR1 and CDR2: GTSNPN and SVGIG (reference sequence). V was clipped by 1 base and J by 6 bases; unmatched bases: 2. CDR3 in DNA: TGTGCCTGGAGTGCCGGGACAGCTGAAGCTTTCTTT. Translation: CAWSAGTAEAFF.

The chain is built from TRBV7-8 and TRBJ2-1; tentative D call: TRBD1 (6 bases). Germline V CDR1 and CDR2: SGHVS, FQNEAQ. The CDR3 is 13 amino acids. Trimming stripped 10 bases from V and 8 bases from J, with 18 bases between. The CDR3 nucleotides are TGTGCCACCTTCCATCCGAAGGGGGATGAGCAGTTCTTC. This sequence encodes CATFHPKGDEQFF.

The chain has TRBV7-9 and TRBJ1-1; D call uncertain. CDR1 and CDR2 from the germline V gene are SEHNR and FQNEAQ (reference sequence). The V gene lost 1 base and the J gene lost 10 bases, with 10 bases spanning the gap. The CDR3 length is 12 residues. Written as DNA, the CDR3 is TGTGCCAGCAGCTTAGTTGTAGTGGGAGCTTTCTTT. Translation gives CASSLVVVGAFF.

The gene calls are TRBV19 and TRBJ1-5; D unclear. The germline V gene encodes CDR1 LNHDA and CDR2 SQIVND (reference sequence). There are 12 residues in the CDR3. V shed 3 bases and J shed 6 bases, with 6 bases lying between them. Here the CDR3 DNA reads TGTGCCAGTAGTATTACAACTCAGCCCCAGCATTTT. This gives the protein CASSITTQPQHF.

The chain combines TRBV23-1 with TRBJ1-1; 10 positions agree with TRBD1. TRBV23-1 is treated as an ORF (open reading frame) with a function not yet certain. After removal of 0 bases from V and 3 bases from J, the junction contained 16 bases not matched to a gene. This CDR3 has 20 residues. In DNA, the CDR3 is TGCGCCAGCAGTCAATCATTTCTTGCCGACAGGGGGCGCGTGTACACTGAAGCTTTCTTT. Amino acids: CASSQSFLADRGRVYTEAFF.

The CDR3 protein is CASSLGTGSRYEQYF. CDR3 DNA: TGTGCCAGCAGCTTAGGGACAGGGAGTCGGTACGAGCAGTACTTC. The chain recombines TRBV7-2 with TRBJ2-7; TRBD1 matches at 8 bases. With 1 base clipped from V and 4 bases from J, the junction kept 6 bases outside the gene matches. Germline loops: CDR1 SGHTA, CDR2 FQGNSA. The CDR3 totals 15 residues. The full variable domain, in which reference TRBV7-2 and TRBJ2-7 provide the parts outside the CDR3, is GAGVSQSPSNKVTEKGKDVELRCDPISGHTALYWYRQSLGQGLEFLIYFQGNSAPDKSGLPSDRFSAERTGGSVSTLTIQRTQQEDSAVYLCASSLGTGSRYEQYFGPGTRLTVT.

This clonotype was counted once. Written as DNA, the CDR3 is TGTGCCAGCAGCTTAGCTAGGGACGGGGAGCTGTTTTTT. This encodes CASSLARDGELFF. V usage is TRBV7-9 and J usage is TRBJ2-2, with D unclear. The CDR3 runs to 13 residues. The germline V and J ends were trimmed by 0 bases and 7 bases, with 6 bases remaining between them. Per the germline V gene, CDR1 is SEHNR and CDR2 is FQNEAQ (reference sequence).

This clonotype appeared once. The chain uses TRBV12-3 or TRBV12-4 and TRBJ2-2; 9 positions match TRBD1. CDR3 length: 16 residues. Trimming at V came to 6 bases and at J to 2 bases, leaving 7 bases not matched to a gene. CDR3 sequence reads: CASSSTGGLNTGELFF. The CDR3 DNA reads TGTGCCAGCAGCTCCACAGGGGGCCTTAACACCGGGGAGCTGTTTTTT.

V and J are TRBV5-1 and TRBJ2-7; D may be TRBD2 (6 bases). Trimming stripped 5 bases from V and 8 bases from J, with 23 bases between. Germline values: CDR1 SGHRS, CDR2 YFSETQ. The CDR3 sequence is 15 residues long. The CDR3 loop is CASRPSSGPPKKQYF. DNA of the CDR3: TGCGCCAGCAGACCGTCCAGCGGGCCGCCCAAAAAGCAGTACTTC.

The chain recombines TRBV27 with TRBJ1-2; TRBD1 matches 8 bases. The germline V gene has CDR1 MNHEY and CDR2 SMNVEV (reference sequence). Trimming removed 4 bases from V and 4 bases from J; junction bases left unmatched: 8. The CDR3 runs 15 residues. In DNA, the CDR3 is TGTGCCAGCAGTTCAGGACAGGGCCTAATCTATGGCTACACCTTC. Its translation: CASSSGQGLIYGYTF.

The chain links TRBV27 to TRBJ1-2; D may be TRBD1 (5 bases). Germline values: CDR1 MNHEY, CDR2 SMNVEV (reference sequence). This CDR3 contains 15 residues. V lost 7 bases and J lost 1, with 16 bases in between. The CDR3 coding sequence is TGTGCCAGCACCTTGCCGAGCGGGGGTAACTATGGCTACACCTTC. Its translation: CASTLPSGGNYGYTF.

This clonotype occurred once. The chain has TRBV3-1 and TRBJ1-4; 8 positions match TRBD1. The CDR3 is 15 amino acids. CDR1 and CDR2 (germline): LGHDT, YNNKEL (reference sequence). Losses at the gene ends were 0 bases for V and 6 bases for J; bases not matched to a gene: 3. Here the CDR3 reads CASSQEDRVDEKLFF. The CDR3 DNA sequence: TGTGCCAGCAGCCAAGAGGACAGGGTCGATGAAAAACTGTTTTTT.

This sequence joins TRBV27 and TRBJ2-2; 9 bases are a match to TRBD2. Germline V lookup: CDR1 MNHEY, CDR2 SMNVEV (reference sequence). The J segment lost 6 bases and the V segment lost 8 bases, leaving 4 bases of the junction unmatched. This CDR3 has 13 residues. Here the CDR3 DNA reads TGTGCCAGCTCTAGCGGGGACTCCGGGGAGCTGTTTTTT. Amino acid sequence: CASSSGDSGELFF.

This rearrangement joins TRBV9 to TRBJ2-1, with D possibly being TRBD1 (8 bases). Germline CDR1 SGDLS, CDR2 YYNGEE. This CDR3 has 15 residues. Trimming cost V 3 bases and J 5 bases, with 15 bases left between them. This CDR3 reads CASSESGTGNNEQFF. The CDR3 DNA reads TGTGCCAGCAGCGAAAGCGGGACAGGAAACAATGAGCAGTTCTTC.

The chain recombines TRBV2 with TRBJ2-1; 11 positions agree with TRBD2. V lost 6 bases and J lost 5; bases outside the gene matches: 12. The CDR3 covers 17 residues. Looked up from germline, CDR1 is SNHLY and CDR2 is FYNNEI. The CDR3 sequence: CASSLAGLAGGNNEQFF. DNA of the CDR3: TGTGCCAGCAGCCTAGCGGGCCTAGCGGGGGGTAACAATGAGCAGTTCTTC.

The chain uses TRBV3-1 and TRBJ2-1; 11 bases line up with TRBD2. The germline V gene encodes CDR1 LGHDT and CDR2 YNNKEL (reference sequence). V was clipped by 2 bases and J by 9 bases; unmatched bases: 9. CDR3 size: 16 residues. The CDR3, as DNA: TGTGCCAGCAGCCAAATAGCGGGGGGGCCGGGGAGTGAGCAGTTCTTC. It translates to CASSQIAGGPGSEQFF.

The rearrangement uses TRBV2 and TRBJ2-7; 11 bases match TRBD2. V gave up 7 bases and J gave up 2 bases; unmatched junction bases: 13. The CDR3 extends over 17 amino acids. CDR1 and CDR2 (germline): SNHLY, FYNNEI. The CDR3 is CASTTQLLAGGTYEQYF. The CDR3, as DNA: TGTGCCAGCACAACCCAGCTATTAGCGGGGGGGACCTACGAGCAGTACTTC.

This chain links TRBV6-2 or TRBV6-3 with TRBJ2-5; TRBD1 is a possible D gene (7 bases). The V gene lost 6 bases and the J gene lost 1 base, with 24 bases spanning the gap. From germline, CDR1 is MNHEY and CDR2 SVGEGT. The CDR3 is made up of 18 amino acids. The CDR3: CASSFPLPGGLRQETQYF. The CDR3 nucleotides are TGTGCCAGCAGCTTTCCGCTTCCAGGGGGGCTCCGCCAAGAGACCCAGTACTTC.

The V gene is TRBV11-2, the J gene TRBJ2-7; D possibly uses TRBD1 or TRBD2 (5 bases each). The CDR3 sequence is 15 residues long. From germline, CDR1 is SGHAT and CDR2 FQNNGV. The V and J ends lost 1 base and 0 bases respectively, with 10 bases between them. The CDR3 sequence is CASSLVWGSSYEQYF. In DNA form, the CDR3 reads TGTGCCAGCAGCTTAGTGTGGGGGAGCTCCTACGAGCAGTACTTC.

The chain employs TRBV6-2 or TRBV6-3 and TRBJ1-4; D may be TRBD1 (5 bases). The V end lost 7 bases, the J end lost 2 bases, and 14 bases lay between the germline ends. The CDR3 sequence is 15 residues long. In germline, CDR1 is MNHEY, CDR2 SVGEGT. CDR3 bases: TGTGCCAGCACTCCCGATGGGGCGACTAATGAAAAACTGTTTTTT. Translation: CASTPDGATNEKLFF.

The chain combines TRBV6-2 or TRBV6-3 with TRBJ1-6; TRBD1 matches 8 bases. V trimming: 2 bases; J trimming: 5 bases; junction bases outside the gene matches: 5. The CDR3 is 16 amino acids. Per germline, CDR1 MNHEY and CDR2 SVGEGT. The CDR3 region has the DNA TGTGCCAGCAGTTACGGACAGGGATGGAATAATTCACCCCTCCACTTT. As protein: CASSYGQGWNNSPLHF.

The chain combines TRBV18 with TRBJ2-1, with D possibly matching TRBD1 (6 bases). Trimming removed 2 bases at V and 1 base at J, with 12 bases between. From germline, CDR1 is KGHSH and CDR2 LQKENI. The CDR3 loop spans 16 amino acids. This CDR3 reads CASSPYGGISYNEQFF. DNA of the CDR3: TGTGCCAGCTCACCATATGGGGGCATATCCTACAATGAGCAGTTCTTC. The full variable domain, completed using reference TRBV18 and TRBJ2-1, is NAGVMQNPRHLVRRRGQEARLRCSPMKGHSHVYWYRQLPEEGLKFMVYLQKENIIDESGMPKERFSAEFPKEGPSILRIQQVVRGDSAAYFCASSPYGGISYNEQFFGPGTRLTVL.

The rearrangement links TRBV19 to TRBJ2-7; tentatively, D is TRBD1 or TRBD2 (5 bases each). V was clipped by 5 bases and J by 2 bases, with 16 bases between them. CDR3 size: 15 residues. Germline V lookup: CDR1 LNHDA, CDR2 SQIVND (reference sequence). CDR3 sequence: CASSVSGTGPYEQYF. The CDR3 DNA is TGTGCCAGTAGTGTCTCCGGGACCGGCCCCTACGAGCAGTACTTC.